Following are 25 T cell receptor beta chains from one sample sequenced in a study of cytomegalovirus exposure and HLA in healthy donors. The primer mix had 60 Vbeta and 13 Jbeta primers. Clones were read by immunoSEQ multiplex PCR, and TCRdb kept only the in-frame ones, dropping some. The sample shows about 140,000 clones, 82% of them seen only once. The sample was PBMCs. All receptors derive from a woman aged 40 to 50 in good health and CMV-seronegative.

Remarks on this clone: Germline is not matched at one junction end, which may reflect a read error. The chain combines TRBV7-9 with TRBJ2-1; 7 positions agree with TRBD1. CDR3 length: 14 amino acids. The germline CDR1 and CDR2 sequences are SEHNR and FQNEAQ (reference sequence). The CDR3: CSSLDEGAYNEQFF. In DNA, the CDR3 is TGTTCCAGCCTCGATGAGGGGGCTTACAATGAGCAGTTCTTC.

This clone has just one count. CDR3 nucleotide sequence: TGCGCCAGCAGCCAAGATGCCCAGGGCAATCAGCCCCAGCATTTT. It is translated as CASSQDAQGNQPQHF. The rearrangement links TRBV4-3 to TRBJ1-5; D unclear. The CDR3 runs to 15 residues. Germline V lookup: CDR1 LGHNA, CDR2 YSLEER. V was trimmed by 0 bases and J by 2 bases, leaving 8 bases between them.

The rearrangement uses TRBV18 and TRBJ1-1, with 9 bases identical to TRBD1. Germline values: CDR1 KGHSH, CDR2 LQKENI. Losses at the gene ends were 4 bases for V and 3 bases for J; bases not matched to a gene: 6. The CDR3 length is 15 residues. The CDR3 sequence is CASSQGQGRYTEAFF. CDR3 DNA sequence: TGTGCCAGCTCACAAGGACAGGGGCGGTACACTGAAGCTTTCTTT.

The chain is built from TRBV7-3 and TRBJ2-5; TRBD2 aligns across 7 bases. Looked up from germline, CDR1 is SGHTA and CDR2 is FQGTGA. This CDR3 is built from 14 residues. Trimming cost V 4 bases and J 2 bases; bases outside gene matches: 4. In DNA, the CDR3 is TGTGCCAGCAGCTCCCTAGCGGATCAAGAGACCCAGTACTTC. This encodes CASSSLADQETQYF.

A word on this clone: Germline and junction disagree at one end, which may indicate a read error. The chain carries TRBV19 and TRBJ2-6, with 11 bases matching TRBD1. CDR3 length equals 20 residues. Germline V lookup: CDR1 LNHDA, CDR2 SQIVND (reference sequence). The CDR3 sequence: CASGINRRGQGASWANVLTF. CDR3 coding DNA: TGTGCCAGTGGTATAAATAGACGCGGACAGGGGGCGAGCTGGGCCAACGTCCTGACTTTC.

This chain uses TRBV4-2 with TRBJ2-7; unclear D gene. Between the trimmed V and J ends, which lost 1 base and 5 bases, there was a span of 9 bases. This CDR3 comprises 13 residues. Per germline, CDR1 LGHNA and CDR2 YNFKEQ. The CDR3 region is CASSQVLADEQYF. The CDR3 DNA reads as TGTGCCAGCAGCCAAGTCCTGGCGGACGAGCAGTACTTC.

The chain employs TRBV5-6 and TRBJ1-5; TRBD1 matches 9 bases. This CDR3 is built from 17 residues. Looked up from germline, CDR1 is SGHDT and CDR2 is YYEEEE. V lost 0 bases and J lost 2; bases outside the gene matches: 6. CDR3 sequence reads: CASSLVGRTGGNQPQHF. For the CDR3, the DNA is TGTGCCAGCAGCTTGGTCGGAAGGACAGGGGGCAATCAGCCCCAGCATTTT.

The CDR3 loop reads CASSLGTGIRQPQHF. Written as DNA, the CDR3 is TGTGCCAGCAGCTTAGGGACAGGGATCCGTCAGCCCCAGCATTTT. The chain combines TRBV7-2 with TRBJ1-5; 8 nucleotides agree with TRBD1. CDR3 size: 15 residues. Germline trimming cut 1 base from V and 6 bases from J; bases unmatched to any gene: 5. The germline CDR1 and CDR2 sequences are SGHTA and FQGNSA.

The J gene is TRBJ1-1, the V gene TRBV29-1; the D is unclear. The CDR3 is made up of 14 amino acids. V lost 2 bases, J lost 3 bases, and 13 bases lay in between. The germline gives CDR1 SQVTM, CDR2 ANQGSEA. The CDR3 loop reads CSVELIGRYTEAFF. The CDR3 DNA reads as TGCAGCGTTGAACTAATAGGGAGGTACACTGAAGCTTTCTTT.

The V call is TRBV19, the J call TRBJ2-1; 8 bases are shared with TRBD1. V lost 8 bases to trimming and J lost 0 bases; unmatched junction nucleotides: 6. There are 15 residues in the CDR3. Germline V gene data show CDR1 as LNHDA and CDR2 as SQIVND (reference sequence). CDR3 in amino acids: CASFDTGGSYNEQFF. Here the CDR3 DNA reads TGTGCCAGTTTCGACACAGGGGGCTCCTACAATGAGCAGTTCTTC.

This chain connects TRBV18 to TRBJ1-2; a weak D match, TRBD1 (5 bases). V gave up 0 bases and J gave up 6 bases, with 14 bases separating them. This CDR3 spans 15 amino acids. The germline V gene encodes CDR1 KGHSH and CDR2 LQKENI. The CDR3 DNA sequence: TGTGCCAGCTCACCACCAGCAGGGCGATCCCATGGCTACACCTTC. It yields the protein CASSPPAGRSHGYTF.

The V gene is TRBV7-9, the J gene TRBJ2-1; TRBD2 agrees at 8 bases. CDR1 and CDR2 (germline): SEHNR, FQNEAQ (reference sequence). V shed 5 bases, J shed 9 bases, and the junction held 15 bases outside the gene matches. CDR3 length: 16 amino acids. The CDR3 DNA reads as TGTGCCAGCAGCCCAACGACAGCGGGAGAGGGCGGTGAGCAGTTCTTC. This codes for CASSPTTAGEGGEQFF.

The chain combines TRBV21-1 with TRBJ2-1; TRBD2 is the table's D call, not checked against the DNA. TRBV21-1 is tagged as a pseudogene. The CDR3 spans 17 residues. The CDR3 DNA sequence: TGTGCCAGCAAGGGGGGGCCTACGAGCCTCCCCTACAATGAGCAGTTCTTC. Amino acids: CASKGGPTSLPYNEQFF.

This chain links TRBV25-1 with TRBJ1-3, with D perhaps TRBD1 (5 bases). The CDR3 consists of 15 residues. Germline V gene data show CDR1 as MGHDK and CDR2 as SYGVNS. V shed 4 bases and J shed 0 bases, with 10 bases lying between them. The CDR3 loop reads CASSGGGTSGNTIYF. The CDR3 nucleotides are TGTGCCAGCAGTGGTGGGGGGACCTCTGGAAACACCATATATTTT.

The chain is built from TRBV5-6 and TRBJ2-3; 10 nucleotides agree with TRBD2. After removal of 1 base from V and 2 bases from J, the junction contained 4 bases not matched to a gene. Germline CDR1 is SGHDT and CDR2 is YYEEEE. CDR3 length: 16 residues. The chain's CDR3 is CASSLRLAGATDTQYF. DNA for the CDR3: TGTGCCAGCAGCTTGAGGCTAGCGGGAGCCACAGATACGCAGTATTTT.

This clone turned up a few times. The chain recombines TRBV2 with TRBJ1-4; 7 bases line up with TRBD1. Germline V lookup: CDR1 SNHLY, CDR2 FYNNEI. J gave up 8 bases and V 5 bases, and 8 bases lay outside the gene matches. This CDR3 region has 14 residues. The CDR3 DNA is TGTGCCAGCAGTTCGCAGGGGGAGAGAGAAAAACTGTTTTTT. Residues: CASSSQGEREKLFF.

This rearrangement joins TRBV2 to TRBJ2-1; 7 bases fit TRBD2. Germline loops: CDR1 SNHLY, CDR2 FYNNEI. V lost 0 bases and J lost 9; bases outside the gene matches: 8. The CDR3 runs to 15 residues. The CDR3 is CASSEAGGSYGEQFF. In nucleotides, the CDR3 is TGTGCCAGCAGTGAAGCGGGGGGGAGTTATGGTGAGCAGTTCTTC.

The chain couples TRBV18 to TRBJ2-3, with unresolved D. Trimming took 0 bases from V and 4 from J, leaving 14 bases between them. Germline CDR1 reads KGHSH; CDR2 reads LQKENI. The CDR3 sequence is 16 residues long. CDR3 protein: CASSPPPVVGPDTQYF. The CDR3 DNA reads TGTGCCAGCTCACCACCCCCCGTCGTGGGCCCAGATACGCAGTATTTT.

CDR3 protein: CASSLTGTGVSNQPQHF. CDR3 nucleotides: TGTGCCAGCTCACTTACAGGGACAGGCGTTAGCAATCAGCCCCAGCATTTT. The chain has TRBV18 and TRBJ1-5, with 8 bases identical to TRBD1. Germline lookup yields CDR1 KGHSH and CDR2 LQKENI. V shed 4 bases and J 0 bases; nucleotides not matched to a gene: 8. The CDR3 consists of 17 residues.

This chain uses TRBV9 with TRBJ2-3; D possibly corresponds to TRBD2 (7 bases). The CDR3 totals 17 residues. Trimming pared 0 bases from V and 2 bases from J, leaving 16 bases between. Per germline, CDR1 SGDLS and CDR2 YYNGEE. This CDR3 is CASSVEGGRAPTDTQYF. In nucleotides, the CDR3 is TGTGCCAGCAGCGTAGAAGGGGGGAGGGCCCCCACAGATACGCAGTATTTT.

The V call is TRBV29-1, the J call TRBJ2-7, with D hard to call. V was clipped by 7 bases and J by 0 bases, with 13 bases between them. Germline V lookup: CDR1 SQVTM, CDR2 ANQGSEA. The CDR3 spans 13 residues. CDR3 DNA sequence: TGCAGCGCCGAGACTCCTTACTCCTACGAGCAGTACTTC. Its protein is CSAETPYSYEQYF.

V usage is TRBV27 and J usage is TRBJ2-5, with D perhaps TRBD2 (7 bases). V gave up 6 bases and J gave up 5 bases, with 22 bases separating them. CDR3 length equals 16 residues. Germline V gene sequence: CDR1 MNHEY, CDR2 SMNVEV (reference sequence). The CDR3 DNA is TGTGCCAGCAGCCGAATATTCGCACAGGGAGGGGAGACCCAGTACTTC. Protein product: CASSRIFAQGGETQYF.

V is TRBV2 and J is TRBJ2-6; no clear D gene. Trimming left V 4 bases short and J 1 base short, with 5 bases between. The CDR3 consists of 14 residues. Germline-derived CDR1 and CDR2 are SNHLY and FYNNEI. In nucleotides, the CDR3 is TGTGCCAGCAGTGTACTTTCTGGGGCCAACGTCCTGACTTTC. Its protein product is CASSVLSGANVLTF.

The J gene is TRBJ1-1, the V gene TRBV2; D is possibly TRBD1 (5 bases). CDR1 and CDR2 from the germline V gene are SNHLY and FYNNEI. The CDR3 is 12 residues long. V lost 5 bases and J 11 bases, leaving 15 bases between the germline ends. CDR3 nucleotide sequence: TGTGCCAGCAGTTATGAGCCTTCAGGGGCTTTCTTT. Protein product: CASSYEPSGAFF.

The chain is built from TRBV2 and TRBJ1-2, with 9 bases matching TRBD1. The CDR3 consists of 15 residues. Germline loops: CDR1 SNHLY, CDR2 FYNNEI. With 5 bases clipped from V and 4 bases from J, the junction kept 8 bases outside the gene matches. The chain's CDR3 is CASSLGTGSIYGYTF. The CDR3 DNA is TGTGCCAGCAGTCTAGGGACAGGGTCGATCTATGGCTACACCTTC.